A single sample is the source of the 22 T cell receptor beta chains below, sequenced in a study of vaccination effects on CD4 cells after COVID-19. Before sequencing, viral peptide pools were used by the ViraFEST assay to expand antigen-specific CD4+ T cells. CD4+ T cells were isolated after less than 13 days of culture. This person caught SARS-CoV-2 sometime from March to December 2020, and PCR testing confirmed the infection. TCRdb's copy holds only in-frame clones and misses some; the assay was immunoSEQ multiplex PCR. The sample has roughly 73,000 clones; more than 65% are singletons. Their cognate antigens are unknown. Specimen: CD4+ T cells from PBMCs cultured with HIV peptides, collected before COVID-19 vaccination. Subset denoted: HIV-1 Nef peptide pool negative control/reference culture. Receptors originate from a human donor who had a prior SARS-CoV-2 infection.

The chain carries TRBV6-5 and TRBJ2-7; D may be TRBD1 (5 bases). The germline gives CDR1 MNHEY, CDR2 SVGAGI. Between the trimmed V and J ends, which lost 6 bases and 1 base, there was a span of 13 bases. The CDR3 is 14 residues long. CDR3 in amino acids: CASRSRQSSYEQYF. CDR3 nucleotides: TGTGCCAGCAGATCCCGACAGAGTTCCTACGAGCAGTACTTC.

The CDR3 nucleotides are TGCGCCAGCAGCTTAGTGACCGGGTCTTTCTATGGCTACACCTTC. Amino acids: CASSLVTGSFYGYTF. V is TRBV5-1 and J is TRBJ1-2; D gene uncertain. The CDR3 sequence is 15 residues long. V lost 2 bases, J lost 4 bases, and 15 bases lay in between. Looked up from germline, CDR1 is SGHRS and CDR2 is YFSETQ. Variable domain in full (rest from reference TRBV5-1 and TRBJ1-2): KAGVTQTPRYLIKTRGQQVTLSCSPISGHRSVSWYQQTPGQGLQFLFEYFSETQRNKGNFPGRFSGRQFSNSRSEMNVSTLELGDSALYLCASSLVTGSFYGYTFGSGTRLTVV.

The chain employs TRBV5-1 and TRBJ2-2; either TRBD1 or TRBD2 may supply D (5 bases each). Germline V CDR1 and CDR2: SGHRS, YFSETQ. The CDR3 runs to 15 residues. V shed 0 bases and J shed 7 bases, with 13 bases lying between them. CDR3 region: CASSLDPGTRGELFF. CDR3 in DNA: TGCGCCAGCAGCTTGGATCCAGGGACGCGCGGGGAGCTGTTTTTT.

The V call is TRBV7-6, the J call TRBJ2-7; 8 bases line up with TRBD2. Germline loops: CDR1 SGHVS, CDR2 FNYEAQ. There are 15 residues in the CDR3. J lost 2 bases, V lost 5 bases, and 8 bases had no gene match. The CDR3 DNA sequence: TGTGCCAGCAGCCGTGGACTAGCCAAAACCTACGAGCAGTACTTC. Its translation is CASSRGLAKTYEQYF.

In its sample, this clone was seen a few times. This chain links TRBV4-2 with TRBJ2-3; 8 bases map to TRBD2. V gave up 0 bases and J gave up 2 bases; unmatched junction bases: 7. The CDR3 contains 17 residues. Germline-derived CDR1 and CDR2 are LGHNA and YNFKEQ. CDR3 DNA sequence: TGTGCCAGCAGCCAAGACGTCCAGCGGGGGATCACAGATACGCAGTATTTT. This translates into CASSQDVQRGITDTQYF.

CDR3 sequence: CASSEEQGRQETQYF. As DNA, the CDR3 is TGTGCCAGCAGTGAAGAACAGGGAAGGCAAGAGACCCAGTACTTC. V is TRBV25-1 and J is TRBJ2-5; D perhaps matches TRBD1 (6 bases). The CDR3 is made up of 15 amino acids. V shed 2 bases and J shed 2 bases, with 12 bases lying between them. CDR1 and CDR2 from the germline V gene are MGHDK and SYGVNS.

The CDR3 reads CASRKTGDYGYTF. The DNA of the CDR3 is TGTGCCAGCAGAAAAACAGGGGACTATGGCTACACCTTC. J is TRBJ1-2 and V is TRBV5-5, with 7 bases that match TRBD1. The CDR3 totals 13 residues. J was trimmed by 3 bases and V by 5 bases; bases with no gene match: 4. In germline, CDR1 is SGHKS, CDR2 YYEKEE (reference sequence).

This clone was counted a few times. The genes are TRBV7-9 and TRBJ1-1; D is possibly TRBD1 (5 bases). Germline assignment: CDR1 SEHNR and CDR2 FQNEAQ (reference sequence). Trimming took off 3 bases at V and 3 bases at J, with 11 bases between the two ends. The CDR3 has 14 residues. The CDR3 here is CASSLQGMDTEAFF. The DNA for the CDR3 is TGTGCCAGCAGCTTGCAGGGTATGGACACTGAAGCTTTCTTT.

The genes are TRBV10-3 and TRBJ2-3, with 10 bases lining up with TRBD2. The CDR3 has 17 amino acids. With V trimmed by 3 bases and J by 0 bases, 6 bases remained unmatched. CDR1 is ENHRY, CDR2 SYGVKD, per germline. CDR3 bases: TGTGCCATCAGTGAACAAGGACTAGCGGCTAGCACAGATACGCAGTATTTT. Translating gives CAISEQGLAASTDTQYF.

In its sample, this clone was seen a few times. The V call is TRBV10-3, the J call TRBJ1-6, with D tentatively TRBD1 (5 bases). Germline lookup yields CDR1 ENHRY and CDR2 SYGVKD. This CDR3 contains 14 residues. Trimming stripped 2 bases from V and 8 bases from J, with 10 bases between. The CDR3 DNA reads TGTGCCATCAGTGAGGCGGGGGGAGATTCACCCCTCCACTTT. Its protein is CAISEAGGDSPLHF.

V usage is TRBV5-1 and J usage is TRBJ2-5; possibly TRBD1 for D (6 bases). Germline CDR1 and CDR2: SGHRS and YFSETQ. V was pared by 4 bases and J by 5 bases, with 12 bases between. There are 13 residues in the CDR3. CDR3 DNA sequence: TGCGCCAGCAGCACAGGGCAAGGGGAGACCCAGTACTTC. Residues: CASSTGQGETQYF.

The chain employs TRBV5-6 and TRBJ1-1, with 8 positions matching TRBD1. Losses at the gene ends were 2 bases for V and 4 bases for J; bases not matched to a gene: 4. Looked up from germline, CDR1 is SGHDT and CDR2 is YYEEEE. The CDR3 covers 14 residues. The CDR3 here is CASSFRGLRTEAFF. The CDR3 nucleotides are TGTGCCAGCAGCTTCAGGGGGCTACGCACTGAAGCTTTCTTT.

This chain links TRBV9 with TRBJ1-1, with a weak D call TRBD1 (6 bases). Trimming took off 4 bases at V and 0 bases at J, with 10 bases between the two ends. Germline CDR1 reads SGDLS; CDR2 reads YYNGEE. CDR3 length: 14 amino acids. CDR3 loop: CASSRQALNTEAFF. The CDR3 region has the DNA TGTGCCAGCAGCAGACAGGCGCTGAACACTGAAGCTTTCTTT.

Notes on this clone: Other DNA sequences in the same sample also yield this CDR3. The rearrangement uses TRBV15 and TRBJ1-2; possible D gene TRBD1, 5 bases. This CDR3 is 14 amino acids long. V gave up 0 bases and J gave up 6 bases, with 11 bases separating them. The V gene's germline CDR1 is LNHNV and CDR2 YYDKDF (reference sequence). This CDR3 is CATSRDQGVNGYTF. CDR3 bases: TGTGCCACCAGCAGAGATCAGGGCGTCAATGGCTACACCTTC.

The chain has TRBV18 and TRBJ2-5; 10 bases agree with TRBD1. CDR3 size: 16 residues. V trimming: 0 bases; J trimming: 6 bases; junction bases outside the gene matches: 7. Germline lookup yields CDR1 KGHSH and CDR2 LQKENI. In DNA, the CDR3 is TGTGCCAGCTCACCACCGACAGGGGGCGCCTTAAAGACCCAGTACTTC. Encoded protein: CASSPPTGGALKTQYF.

V is TRBV5-6 and J is TRBJ2-3; 12 bases line up with TRBD2. The CDR3 has 17 amino acids. Trimming removed 2 bases from V and 4 bases from J; junction bases left unmatched: 8. Germline lookup yields CDR1 SGHDT and CDR2 YYEEEE. In DNA, the CDR3 is TGTGCCAGCAGCTTCCTAGCGGGGGGGAATGGGGCAGATACGCAGTATTTT. Its translation is CASSFLAGGNGADTQYF.

This chain connects TRBV18 to TRBJ2-5; D is possibly TRBD1 (6 bases). The CDR3 sequence is 16 residues long. The germline gives CDR1 KGHSH, CDR2 LQKENI. V lost 1 base and J 2 bases, leaving 14 bases between the germline ends. CDR3 protein: CASSPRGPTGQETQYF. The CDR3 bases are TGTGCCAGCTCACCACGGGGGCCCACAGGACAAGAGACCCAGTACTTC.

The V and J genes are TRBV7-6 and TRBJ2-1; TRBD1 matches 11 bases. With 6 bases clipped from V and 8 bases from J, the junction kept 12 bases outside the gene matches. Germline V gene data show CDR1 as SGHVS and CDR2 as FNYEAQ. The CDR3 contains 16 residues. The CDR3, as DNA: TGTGCCAGCAGAGATAGGACAGGGGGCGGCGGCGATGAGCAGTTCTTC. Its protein product is CASRDRTGGGGDEQFF.

This clone was observed a handful of times. The chain has TRBV30 and TRBJ2-1; no clear D gene. The length of the CDR3 is 13 residues. V dropped 4 bases and J dropped 9 bases, with 16 bases sitting between them. Germline V gives CDR1 GTSNPN, CDR2 SVGIG (reference sequence). The CDR3 loop reads CAWISRRFTEQFF. Written as DNA, the CDR3 is TGTGCCTGGATCTCCCGTCGCTTTACTGAGCAGTTCTTC.

The chain combines TRBV18 with TRBJ2-6; no definite D call. V shed 2 bases and J shed 0 bases, with 14 bases lying between them. Germline CDR1 KGHSH, CDR2 LQKENI. This CDR3 spans 18 amino acids. CDR3 sequence (DNA): TGTGCCAGCTCACCAATGACGAACTGGGGCTCTGGGGCCAACGTCCTGACTTTC. Amino acid sequence: CASSPMTNWGSGANVLTF.

The chain is built from TRBV5-1 and TRBJ2-2, with TRBD2 identical over 10 bases. The CDR3 is 15 residues long. Trimming removed 4 bases from V and 6 bases from J; junction bases left unmatched: 6. Germline V gene sequence: CDR1 SGHRS, CDR2 YFSETQ. CDR3 sequence reads: CASSISGGAPGELFF. CDR3 nucleotide sequence: TGCGCCAGCAGCATAAGCGGGGGGGCCCCCGGGGAGCTGTTTTTT.

This CDR3 is CASSPGRGAYEQYF. CDR3 in DNA: TGTGCCAGCAGCCCGGGACGGGGCGCATACGAGCAGTACTTC. This chain joins TRBV7-2 and TRBJ2-7; D may correspond to TRBD1 or TRBD2 (5 bases each). V lost 5 bases and J lost 4, with 15 bases in between. This CDR3 has 14 residues. CDR1 is SGHTA, CDR2 FQGNSA, per germline. Using reference TRBV7-2 and TRBJ2-7 for the parts outside the CDR3, the full variable domain is GAGVSQSPSNKVTEKGKDVELRCDPISGHTALYWYRQSLGQGLEFLIYFQGNSAPDKSGLPSDRFSAERTGGSVSTLTIQRTQQEDSAVYLCASSPGRGAYEQYFGPGTRLTVT.